These 10 T cell receptor beta chains came from one sample sequenced in a study of T cells in Graves' hyperthyroidism and ophthalmopathy. Regions amplified from RNA transcripts were the TCR beta CDR3 regions. RT-PCR in the first round (using the HTBI primer set) targeted the TCR CDR3. TCRdb re-analysed the multiplex PCR reads in MiXCR, keeping a single row per CDR3 protein. The data contain some 560,000 distinct CDR3 sequences, 15% to 18% of them singletons. The sample taken for sequencing was blood. The receptor source for this set is a woman in her 30s with Graves' hyperthyroidism.

Ten or more counts support this clonotype. The gene calls are TRBV6-2 or TRBV6-3 and TRBJ2-1; D uncertain. V was shortened by 2 bases and J by 3 bases, with 14 bases between the two germline ends. This CDR3 has 16 residues. Looked up from germline, CDR1 is MNHEY and CDR2 is SVGEGT. Here the CDR3 reads CASSYPPPALYNEQFF. The CDR3 nucleotides are TGTGCCAGCAGTTACCCCCCGCCAGCCCTCTACAATGAGCAGTTCTTC.

The chain employs TRBV5-1 and TRBJ2-7; TRBD2 matches at 14 bases. Germline trimming cut 4 bases from V and 2 bases from J; bases unmatched to any gene: 11. Germline V gene data show CDR1 as SGHRS and CDR2 as YFSETQ. CDR3 length: 18 amino acids. The CDR3 here is CASSQTSGRALGAYEQYF. The CDR3 DNA reads as TGCGCCAGCAGCCAGACTAGCGGGAGGGCCCTCGGGGCCTACGAGCAGTACTTC. The full variable domain, with the rest looked up from reference TRBV5-1 and TRBJ2-7, is KAGVTQTPRYLIKTRGQQVTLSCSPISGHRSVSWYQQTPGQGLQFLFEYFSETQRNKGNFPGRFSGRQFSNSRSEMNVSTLELGDSALYLCASSQTSGRALGAYEQYFGPGTRLTVT.

DNA of the CDR3: TGTGCCAGCAGCCTTTTGGGGACCGGGGCCAACGTCCTGACTTTC. Its translation is CASSLLGTGANVLTF. V and J are TRBV9 and TRBJ2-6; tentatively, D is TRBD1 or TRBD2 (5 bases each). Deletions cut 4 bases from V and 4 bases from J, with 12 bases between. From germline, CDR1 is SGDLS and CDR2 YYNGEE. The CDR3 loop spans 15 amino acids.

The table lists this clonotype with many counts. V usage is TRBV7-6 and J usage is TRBJ2-7; 9 positions match TRBD2. The CDR3 extends over 19 amino acids. Germline assignment: CDR1 SGHVS and CDR2 FNYEAQ. The junction had 19 bases not matched to a gene; V was cut back by 4 bases and J by 3 bases. The CDR3 nucleotides are TGTGCCAGCAGCTCCAAACGGCCGGACGGGAAGACTAGCGGCTACGAGCAGTACTTC. This translates into CASSSKRPDGKTSGYEQYF.

The CDR3 sequence is CASSLSMGIGIYGYTF. CDR3 DNA sequence: TGTGCCAGCAGTTTATCCATGGGAATAGGGATCTATGGCTACACCTTC. V is TRBV28 and J is TRBJ1-2; D remains ambiguous. This CDR3 region has 16 residues. Germline assignment: CDR1 MDHEN and CDR2 SYDVKM. Trimming took off 1 base at V and 4 bases at J, with 16 bases between the two ends.

The rearrangement uses TRBV12-3 or TRBV12-4 and TRBJ2-1; perhaps D is TRBD1 or TRBD2 (8 bases each). V was clipped by 6 bases and J by 4 bases, with 25 bases between them. CDR3 size: 18 residues. CDR3 residues: CASSTDRGSSGPYNEQFF. The CDR3 region has the DNA TGTGCCAGCAGCACAGACAGGGGATCTAGCGGGCCGTACAATGAGCAGTTCTTC.

Ten or more counts support this clonotype. The chain links TRBV6-2 or TRBV6-3 to TRBJ2-5; TRBD2 is a possible D gene (6 bases). Germline V CDR1 and CDR2: MNHEY, SVGEGT. The CDR3 spans 16 residues. Trimming took off 2 bases at V and 2 bases at J, with 15 bases between the two ends. CDR3 residues: CASSYQTREWQETQYF. In DNA, the CDR3 is TGTGCCAGCAGTTACCAGACCCGGGAGTGGCAAGAGACCCAGTACTTC.

With regard to this clonotype: Likely a read error: the CDR3 ends without its conserved phenylalanine or tryptophan. The J gene is TRBJ2-7, the V gene TRBV19, with 9 positions matching TRBD2. The CDR3 extends over 16 amino acids. CDR1 is LNHDA and CDR2 is SQIVND in the germline V gene (reference sequence). Unmatched junction bases numbered 10, after V lost 0 bases and J lost 7 bases. This CDR3 is CASSIDLAGGPAEQYL. CDR3 nucleotide sequence: TGTGCCAGTAGTATAGATCTGGCGGGAGGGCCGGCTGAGCAGTACCTC.

This clonotype was detected many times. The chain has TRBV7-9 and TRBJ1-2; D may be TRBD1 (5 bases). The V end was cut by 1 base, the J end by 7 bases, with 16 bases between. Germline V CDR1 and CDR2: SEHNR, FQNEAQ (reference sequence). The CDR3 loop spans 15 amino acids. CDR3 in DNA: TGTGCCAGCAGCTTAGAGGTGGCAGGGTCTTCTGGCTACACCTTC. This encodes CASSLEVAGSSGYTF.

This clonotype appeared many times. The chain employs TRBV20-1 and TRBJ2-3; D possibly matches TRBD1 or TRBD2 (5 bases each). This CDR3 spans 12 amino acids. With 3 bases removed from V and 9 bases from J, the gap between germline ends came to 13 bases. From germline, CDR1 is DFQATT and CDR2 SNEGSKA (reference sequence). The CDR3 bases are TGCAGTGCTAGCGGGGCCTTTGGGACGCAGTATTTT. The encoded protein is CSASGAFGTQYF.